This is a list of T cell receptor beta chains from one sample in a study of OX40 agonist ivuxolimab in advanced cancers. Data came from immunoSEQ multiplex PCR; TCRdb stores just in-frame clones and leaves some out. The sample has roughly 23,000 clones; roughly 86% are singletons. Source: CD4+ or CD8+ T cells sorted from blood, taken in a trial of the OX40 agonist ivuxolimab. These receptors were taken from an adult with an advanced solid tumor such as melanoma, head and neck, liver or kidney cancer. Both conserved end residues are part of each CDR3. A D gene is named only where the DNA matches it firmly. Not every row has a clone size; where given, it reads once, few, many or a size class.

NA,NA,TRBV6-1,TRBJ1-5,TGTGCCAGCCGGGACATAGTTAGCAATCAGCCCCAGCATTTT,CASRDIVSNQPQHF
NA,NA,TRBV27,TRBJ1-1,TGTGCCACCGAAAGGTTACAGGGTTCTGAAGCTTTCTTT,CATERLQGSEAFF
NA,NA,TRBV7-9,TRBJ1-2,TGTGCCAGCTCCGGCCAAGGGGACCTCTATGGCTACACCTTC,CASSGQGDLYGYTF
NA,NA,TRBV6-5,TRBJ1-1,TGTGCCAGCAGTTACTCGGAGGGTCCGGGCACTGAAGCTTTCTTT,CASSYSEGPGTEAFF
TRBD1,NA,TRBV9,TRBJ2-1,TGTGCCAGCAGCTTTCCCTCTGAGGGACAGGGTCCCTACAATGAGCAGTTCTTC,CASSFPSEGQGPYNEQFF
NA,NA,TRBV19,TRBJ2-2,TGTACCAGTTTGGGGAACACCGGGGAGCTGTTTTTT,CTSLGNTGELFF
NA,NA,TRBV5-6,TRBJ1-2,TGTGCCAGCAGCTTGTTGGGAACAGCCACTAACTATGGCTACACCTTC,CASSLLGTATNYGYTF
TRBD1,NA,TRBV7-2,TRBJ1-1,TGTGCCAGCCGATGGACAGGGGAGACTGAAGCTTTCTTT,CASRWTGETEAFF
TRBD1,NA,TRBV4-1,TRBJ1-2,TGCGCCAGCCGTGGACAGGGGGAAGACTATGGCTACACCTTC,CASRGQGEDYGYTF
NA,NA,TRBV9,TRBJ1-4,TGTGCCAGCAGCGCCGGGACACCGAATGAAAAACTGTTTTTT,CASSAGTPNEKLFF
NA,NA,TRBV30,TRBJ1-1,TGTGCCTGGAGTTTAGGGGGGCACACTGAAGCTTTCTTT,CAWSLGGHTEAFF
TRBD2,NA,TRBV27,TRBJ2-7,TGTGCCAGCAGTCCCGGAACTAGCGGGGACGAGCAGTACTTC,CASSPGTSGDEQYF
TRBD1,few,TRBV16,TRBJ1-6,TGTGCCAGCAGCCAACCGGAGGGGGCACGGTCACCCCTCCACTTT,CASSQPEGARSPLHF
NA,NA,TRBV13,TRBJ2-5,TGTGCCGGCAGCTTAGCGGCGGAGACCCAGTACTTC,CAGSLAAETQYF
NA,NA,TRBV9,TRBJ2-1,TGTGCCAGCAGCGCGACGGGGGGCACTAATGAGCAGTTCTTC,CASSATGGTNEQFF
TRBD2,NA,TRBV7-3,TRBJ2-1,TGTGCCAGCAGCTTGGGGACGGGAGGCCCCTACAATGAGCAGTTCTTC,CASSLGTGGPYNEQFF
NA,NA,TRBV7-9,TRBJ2-1,TGTGCCAGCAGCCCGCCGGCCGGCTACAATGAGCAGTTCTTC,CASSPPAGYNEQFF
TRBD2,NA,TRBV7-9,TRBJ2-3,TGTGCCAGCAGCTTACCAGCGGGGGGAATTCAGTATTTT,CASSLPAGGIQYF
NA,NA,TRBV13,TRBJ2-1,TGTGCCAGCAGCTCGGCCGGGACCCCGGGGAATGAGCAGTTCTTC,CASSSAGTPGNEQFF
NA,NA,TRBV11-2,TRBJ2-1,TGTGCCAGCAGCTTACTAGCGACCTCCTACAATGAGCAGTTCTTC,CASSLLATSYNEQFF
NA,NA,TRBV15,TRBJ2-5,TGTGCCACCAGCGAGGGGAGACGGAACCAAGAGACCCAGTACTTC,CATSEGRRNQETQYF
NA,NA,TRBV27,TRBJ2-6,TGTGCCAGCAGTTCCCTCTCTGGGGCCAACGTCCTGACTTTC,CASSSLSGANVLTF
TRBD2,NA,TRBV13,TRBJ2-3,TGTGCCAGCAGCTCCCGGACTAGCGGGGGGGCAGGCACAGATACGCAGTATTTT,CASSSRTSGGAGTDTQYF
TRBD1,NA,TRBV4-1,TRBJ1-3,TGCGCCAGCAGCCACATGGACAGGGTGGGCGGAAACACCATATATTTT,CASSHMDRVGGNTIYF
NA,NA,TRBV6-1,TRBJ1-1,TGTGCCAGCAGTGAAATCCGCCCCCTCGGCACTGAAGCTTTCTTT,CASSEIRPLGTEAFF
NA,NA,TRBV30,TRBJ1-3,TGTGCCTGGACCCCCGGGGCAGGGTGGGAAGGAAACACCATATATTTT,CAWTPGAGWEGNTIYF
TRBD2,once,TRBV11-2,TRBJ2-7,TGTGCCAGCAGCTTAGTTACGGGAGGGCCCGGATACGAGCAGTACTTC,CASSLVTGGPGYEQYF